These 20 T cell receptor beta chains came from one sample sequenced in a study of T cell repertoires in cytomegalovirus infection. TCRdb processed the reads anew with MiXCR; each CDR3 protein has one entry. The data contain some 280,000 distinct CDR3 sequences, roughly an eighth of them singletons. The sequenced sample was PBMCs. These receptors were obtained from a human donor in good health (CMV status not recorded). Some clones in this sample may be carry-over from other donors' samples.

The sample holds a few counts of this clonotype. The rearrangement uses TRBV19 and TRBJ1-5; D not certain. The germline V gene encodes CDR1 LNHDA and CDR2 SQIVND (reference sequence). The CDR3 contains 13 residues. Between the trimmed V and J ends, which lost 0 bases and 9 bases, there was a span of 9 bases. CDR3 sequence (DNA): TGTGCCAGTAGTATAGAGGGGATTGGGCCCCAGCATTTT. Translating gives CASSIEGIGPQHF.

This clonotype was found many times. This chain joins TRBV7-2 and TRBJ2-5, with a tentative D call TRBD1 (5 bases). Germline-derived CDR1 and CDR2 are SGHTA and FQGNSA. With 5 bases removed from V and 4 bases from J, the gap between germline ends came to 8 bases. The CDR3 sequence is 12 residues long. The CDR3 DNA reads TGTGCCAGCAGCCGACAGAGAGAGACCCAGTACTTC. Its protein is CASSRQRETQYF.

This clonotype came up once. A much larger clone is a single base away; this may be a read error. The gene calls are TRBV12-3 or TRBV12-4 and TRBJ2-5, with 13 bases fitting TRBD2. The CDR3 totals 15 residues. With V trimmed by 7 bases and J by 5 bases, 7 bases remained unmatched. This chain's CDR3 is CASTQTSGRTETQYF. The CDR3 nucleotides are TGTGCCAGCACCCAGACTAGCGGGAGGACTGAGACCCAGTACTTC.

This sequence joins TRBV6-6 and TRBJ2-3; TRBD2 matches 13 bases. J lost 4 bases, V lost 6 bases, and 10 bases had no gene match. Germline V CDR1 and CDR2: MNHNY, SVGAGI (reference sequence). This CDR3 comprises 17 residues. This CDR3 reads CASSNPGTSGISDTQYF. The CDR3 DNA reads TGTGCCAGCAGCAACCCCGGGACTAGCGGGATTTCAGATACGCAGTATTTT.

This clonotype has ten or more counts. The chain is built from TRBV11-2 and TRBJ2-7; D not resolved. This CDR3 has 12 amino acids. Germline V gene data show CDR1 as SGHAT and CDR2 as FQNNGV. The germline V and J ends were trimmed by 4 bases and 6 bases, with 10 bases remaining between them. This CDR3 reads CASSWINTEQYF. CDR3 DNA sequence: TGTGCCAGCAGCTGGATCAACACCGAGCAGTACTTC.

This clonotype has just a few counts. The rearrangement links TRBV7-3 to TRBJ2-3; TRBD2 matches at 13 bases. This CDR3 is built from 17 residues. Trimming removed 3 bases from V and 2 bases from J; junction bases left unmatched: 5. CDR1 is SGHTA and CDR2 is FQGTGA in the germline V gene. DNA for the CDR3: TGTGCCAGCAGCTTTCCCGGGACTAGCGGGGACACAGATACGCAGTATTTT. It specifies CASSFPGTSGDTDTQYF.

This clonotype was counted ten times or more. V usage is TRBV19 and J usage is TRBJ2-1; D might be TRBD2 (5 bases). This CDR3 contains 13 residues. V was trimmed by 5 bases and J by 3 bases, leaving 8 bases between them. Germline V lookup: CDR1 LNHDA, CDR2 SQIVND (reference sequence). The CDR3 is CASSEEVYNEQFF. CDR3 in DNA: TGTGCCAGTAGTGAGGAGGTCTACAATGAGCAGTTCTTC.

This clonotype turned up a few times. The chain recombines TRBV6-1 with TRBJ2-4, with D possibly being TRBD2 (7 bases). V was pared by 5 bases and J by 7 bases, with 15 bases between. The CDR3 length is 14 residues. Per germline, CDR1 MNHNS and CDR2 SASEGT. This chain's CDR3 is CASSIGGGQNIQYF. The CDR3 DNA reads as TGTGCCAGCAGTATAGGGGGGGGGCAGAACATTCAGTACTTC.

This clonotype showed up many times. The V and J genes are TRBV6-2 or TRBV6-3 and TRBJ2-5; a possible D gene is TRBD2 (6 bases). The CDR3 is 14 residues long. The germline V gene has CDR1 MNHEY and CDR2 SVGEGT. The V end lost 6 bases, the J end lost 1 base, and 12 bases lay between the germline ends. The CDR3 protein is CASRRDGGQETQYF. The CDR3 DNA reads as TGTGCCAGCAGACGCGACGGGGGCCAAGAGACCCAGTACTTC.

In its sample, this clonotype was seen a few times. This chain joins TRBV4-1 and TRBJ1-2, with D possibly matching TRBD1 (5 bases). This CDR3 has 16 amino acids. The V end was cut by 3 bases, the J end by 2 bases, with 16 bases between. CDR1 and CDR2 (germline): MGHRA, YSYEKL. CDR3 in amino acids: CASSHLPLAGNYGYTF. CDR3 bases: TGCGCCAGCAGCCACCTGCCCCTGGCAGGGAACTATGGCTACACCTTC.

The chain is built from TRBV20-1 and TRBJ2-1, with 14 bases fitting TRBD2. The CDR3 totals 15 residues. Trimming took 0 bases from V and 8 from J; bases not matched to a gene: 3. Germline assignment: CDR1 DFQATT and CDR2 SNEGSKA (reference sequence). DNA for the CDR3: TGCAGTGCTAGAGAGACTAGCGGGAGGGCCGATGAGCAGTTCTTC. It is translated as CSARETSGRADEQFF.

This clonotype appeared many times. The chain uses TRBV4-1 and TRBJ1-2; D is uncertain. V shed 1 base and J shed 1 base, with 10 bases lying between them. CDR1 MGHRA and CDR2 YSYEKL come from the germline V gene. The CDR3 is made up of 15 amino acids. CDR3 nucleotide sequence: TGCGCCAGCAGCCAAGTGGTCAGAGATAACTATGGCTACACCTTC. Amino acids: CASSQVVRDNYGYTF.

This chain uses TRBV7-7 with TRBJ2-1, with 12 bases matching TRBD2. The CDR3 length is 19 residues. The V segment lost 2 bases and the J segment 5 bases; nucleotides outside the gene matches: 13. Germline values: CDR1 SSHAT, CDR2 FNYEAQ (reference sequence). For the CDR3, the DNA is TGTGCCAGCAGCTTATTGCCTCCTAGCGGGGGGGCAACGAACAATGAGCAGTTCTTC. Protein sequence: CASSLLPPSGGATNNEQFF.

V usage is TRBV27 and J usage is TRBJ2-5; TRBD1 agrees at 10 bases. Germline values: CDR1 MNHEY, CDR2 SMNVEV (reference sequence). V gave up 1 base and J gave up 3 bases; unmatched junction bases: 5. This CDR3 has 16 amino acids. The CDR3 here is CASSLLRGTGEETQYF. Here the CDR3 DNA reads TGTGCCAGCAGTTTATTACGGGGGACAGGGGAAGAGACCCAGTACTTC.

This clonotype was seen only a few times. V usage is TRBV2 and J usage is TRBJ1-5; 7 bases fit TRBD1. This CDR3 is built from 16 residues. Germline V gives CDR1 SNHLY, CDR2 FYNNEI. With V trimmed by 1 base and J by 2 bases, 5 bases remained unmatched. The CDR3 DNA is TGTGCCAGCAGTGAAGACAGGGGTTGGGGCAATCAGCCCCAGCATTTT. Its protein is CASSEDRGWGNQPQHF.

This clonotype came up many times. The CDR3 is CASSLGSSGRWKFF. The CDR3 DNA sequence: TGTGCCAGCAGCTTAGGGTCTAGCGGGAGGTGGAAGTTCTTC. V and J are TRBV7-9 and TRBJ2-1, with 11 bases aligning to TRBD2. CDR1 and CDR2 from the germline V gene are SEHNR and FQNEAQ (reference sequence). The CDR3 is 14 residues long. The trim removed 1 base at V and 14 bases at J, leaving 7 bases unmatched.

This clonotype has at least ten counts. One end of the junction fails to match germline, which may point to a read error. The chain combines TRBV7-2 with TRBJ2-3; TRBD2 matches at 11 bases. Germline V CDR1 and CDR2: SGHTA, FQGNSA. This CDR3 is 17 amino acids long. CDR3 coding DNA: TGTGCCAGCAGCTCAGGGACTAGCGGAGGGGGCACATATACGCAGTATTTT. This translates into CASSSGTSGGGTYTQYF.

This clonotype was observed a few times. The chain has TRBV20-1 and TRBJ2-1; 8 positions agree with TRBD2. This CDR3 has 15 amino acids. The germline CDR1 and CDR2 sequences are DFQATT and SNEGSKA (reference sequence). V dropped 3 bases and J dropped 9; count of bases not matched to a gene: 13. CDR3 amino acids: CSASLGRGARLEQFF. CDR3 bases: TGCAGTGCTAGTTTGGGGCGGGGGGCCCGTCTTGAGCAGTTCTTC.

Notes on this clonotype: A much bigger clone sits one base away, suggesting this may be a read error. The chain is built from TRBV7-2 and TRBJ1-5; 7 bases fit TRBD1. Germline V gene data show CDR1 as SGHTA and CDR2 as FQGNSA. The CDR3 has 15 amino acids. CDR3 amino acids: CASSPTGTANQPQRF. The CDR3 region has the DNA TGTGCCAGCAGCCCCACCGGGACAGCTAATCAGCCCCAGCGTTTT.

The V call is TRBV20-1, the J call TRBJ1-5; 8 positions agree with TRBD1. Trimming at V came to 3 bases and at J to 4 bases, leaving 11 bases not matched to a gene. The CDR3 spans 16 residues. Per the germline V gene, CDR1 is DFQATT and CDR2 is SNEGSKA (reference sequence). DNA for the CDR3: TGCAGTGCTAGCGGGACAGGTCGGACGGTGAATCAGCCCCAGCATTTT. Amino acid sequence: CSASGTGRTVNQPQHF.